The present entry profiles one TCR beta chain with its context. The antigen this receptor binds is unknown. Qualities for individual bases were not recorded, and no much larger clone is one base off. Libraries were prepared through the immunoSEQ multiplex PCR assay. A mixture of 60 forward primers for TCR Vbeta segments and 13 reverse primers for TCR Jbeta segments was used in the multiplex PCR. The CDR3 region of rearranged TCR beta genes was amplified from genomic DNA with a multiplex PCR assay. The Illumina HiSeq System was used to sequence the amplified TCR beta libraries as 87-base-pair reads. The source study handled its data this way. A later analysis tallied 70 million to 100 million unique TCR beta chains across the 660 or so repertoires, and some 12 million of those chains were shared by two or more donors. A nearest-neighbor algorithm error-corrected the raw reads and collapsed the reads into unique sequences, merging closely related sequences to remove PCR and sequencing errors. CDR3 sequences were aligned to IMGT reference sequences to assign V, D and J gene segments. For a sequence to be retained, at least a six-nucleotide match to both a V gene segment and a J gene segment was required. A rearrangement counted as productive if the CDR3 had no stop codons and remained in frame with V and J, and every other rearrangement counted as non-productive. Following IMGT convention, CDR3 was defined as the stretch from the second conserved V-encoded cysteine up to the conserved J-encoded phenylalanine. The earlier analysis of some 540 of the donors excluded any sequence lacking an unambiguous match to a single V gene segment. An earlier analysis of a few hundred of the donors called V segments functional above 56.7% productive rearrangements and segregating when the between-donor standard deviation exceeded 5%. A statistical classification framework was developed to diagnose cytomegalovirus status using the catalog of TCR beta chain sequences. V and J gene assignment, in a later analysis, came from comparing TCR nucleotide sequences with IMGT/GENE-DB human TR gene sequences. A later analysis assigned CDR3 sequences and most-parsimonious VDJ recombination scenarios with the TCRdist pipeline. In a later analysis, each TCR beta chain was defined by its CDR3 amino acid sequence together with its V-gene family, and reads without a unique V-gene family were excluded. In a later analysis, nearly 600 highly shared, low-generation-probability nucleotide sequences were removed to address suspected cross-contamination and a sequencing artifact. In a later analysis, a clonal expansion index for each public chain was calculated from normalized within-repertoire ranks of inferred template counts. A later analysis computed generation probabilities with a VDJ recombination model fitted to out-of-frame rearrangements, and checked the results against IGoR. Hypergeometric tests were used in a later analysis to score TCR-TCR, TCR-HLA and TCR-CMV co-occurrence, with a repertoire-size bias correction applied to the TCR pairs. False discovery rates were estimated in a later analysis by permuting HLA or CMV assignments 20 times. A later analysis grouped co-occurring TCRs with DBSCAN, adding TCRdist sequence similarity when clustering within HLA-allele-positive subsets. Co-occurrence clustering excluded repertoires with fewer than 30,000 or more than 120,000 public chains, plus five with anomalous nucleotide sharing. This is the immuneACCESS table as TCRdb keeps it, with only in-frame sequences that have V and J called. A part of the clones is gone; compared with another copy, unresolved V genes explain less than half, and the rest is unexplained. V and J calls and clone size follow that table, whereas D and trimming were derived from the DNA. The sample table records roughly 100,000 clones; approximately 72% of these occur just once. Together, the top ten hold roughly 2.1% of the sample.

The cohort was made up of 500 to 850 healthy bone marrow donors. Cohort members were all nominally healthy when sampled, although unrecorded immune exposures were likely present. The donor tested CMV seronegative, placing the donor among the 350 or so seronegative members of the cohort. Each donor provided a peripheral blood sample, and peripheral blood mononuclear cells were used for TCR beta sequencing. The Qiagen DNeasy Blood Extraction Kit was used to extract genomic DNA from the blood cell samples. This record comes from a study of cytomegalovirus exposure and HLA in healthy donors (dated by TCRdb to the late 2010s). Broadly, across the study: An earlier analysis of around 600 of the donors reported roughly 270 Gb of sequence data and approximately 110 million unique TCR beta sequences from approximately 180 million T cells. Of the 300 to 500 genotyped donors, 70% to 90% were placed in the genetic ancestry cluster associated with self-reported Caucasian donors. Typing coverage varied by locus: roughly 629-640 donors for A, B, C, DRB1 and DQB1; approximately 560 for DQA1; about 590 for DPA1; under 490 for DPB1. Using immunosequencing, the study profiled T cell repertoires from 550 to 750 subjects and related those repertoires to cytomegalovirus serostatus. In a later genetic analysis, genome-wide SNP genotypes for 398 of the 666 donors were used, and that subset was treated as a discovery cohort. An earlier analysis of fewer than 700 of the donors applied high-throughput TCR beta sequencing to assess whether each TCR beta V gene segment acted as functional or pseudogenic. The study aimed to test whether signatures of past pathogen exposure could be identified by cataloging public T cell receptors. Alongside the repertoire data, information on donor age, sex, ethnicity and CMV serostatus was compiled. All discovery cohort repertoires had been generated using a single sequencing platform. On average, approximately 250,000 unique TCR beta nucleotide sequences were sequenced per donor among about 400 genotyped donors of the cohort, with around 19% of those sequences being non-productive. Roughly 300 gigabases of sequencing data and approximately 80 million unique TCR sequences were included in an early release covering several hundred HLA-typed donors. A later analysis re-analyzed previously published TCR beta repertoires from several hundred donors and added high-resolution HLA genotyping to study TCR occurrence patterns. Rather than using new phenotypic data, the later analysis identified candidate immune exposures from TCR beta sequences and from how often those sequences occurred across donors. Several DR-DQ haplotypes were handled as single units for association and clustering because linkage in the cohort was strong. HLA typing covered class I and class II loci at four-digit resolution. Besides the first cohort of approximately 710 subjects, a separate validation cohort made up of over 100 different subjects was used. To predict cytomegalovirus infection status, the study brought together high-throughput TCR immunosequencing, statistical association of individual TCRs with disease status, and machine learning.

What the authors observed across the whole study: In vitro tests confirmed that a few of the cytomegalovirus-associated TCR beta chains recognize cytomegalovirus antigens. In a later analysis, HLA-associated TCR beta chains showed more clonal expansion and lower generation probabilities than non-associated chains that were equally common. Roughly uniform sequencing depth across donors was assumed in presence/absence analyses, although this assumption may not hold. While some public TCRs were present in many individuals, most TCR sequences turned up only very rarely across donors. Correlated functional status among segregating V segments might reflect linkage disequilibrium, but an unknown experimental factor could not be ruled out. In a later genetic analysis, fewer N-insertions in productive TCRs were reported among donors in an Asian-associated ancestry cluster than the roughly 700-donor mean. Several of the top co-occurrence clusters appeared to be linked to parvovirus B19, influenza, CMV and Epstein-Barr virus, according to a later analysis. In the study, approximately 160 TCR beta chains were listed as associated with cytomegalovirus. Strong co-occurrence of HLA alleles, especially DR and DQ, made assigning TCR associations to individual alleles difficult. A cluster of highly shared sequence variants was judged likely to represent a technical artifact of the sequencing pipeline. An association between a missense DCLRE1C variant and V-gene and J-gene trimming of TCR beta chains was found in a later genetic analysis and replicated in an independent cohort. The authors suggested that the approach could potentially be extended to other disease states and immunological phenotypes. At a false discovery rate of 0.05, a later analysis linked roughly 17,000 TCR beta sequences to specific HLA alleles. Because counts were too low, about 18 rarely observed V segments, including chromosome 9 orphons, were left out of the earlier analysis of a few hundred of the donors. A further reported finding was that TCR beta sequences accurately predicted the HLA-A and HLA-B alleles for most subjects in the first cohort. Cytomegalovirus status was reported to be diagnosed by the classifier with high specificity and sensitivity in both the original and validation cohorts. According to a later analysis, TCR association rates differed among HLA loci, with DRB1 alleles showing the most associated TCRs and HLA-C alleles showing the fewest. The only immune exposure information available for the cohort was CMV serostatus. In an earlier analysis of approximately 590 of the donors, most TCR beta V segments were observed in productive rearrangements about 87% or about 30% of the time, broadly matching IMGT annotations. The cohort was sequenced for TCR beta chains only, and without alpha or paired-chain data the features that could be detected were limited. In a later analysis, most CMV-associated TCR beta chains were found to appear HLA-restricted, with HLA associations seemingly driven largely by CMV exposure. HLA typing was unavailable for some donors at each locus, so association tests used only the typed subset.

The receptor's source is a man aged 25-45 years in good health and CMV-seronegative. The sample comprised PBMCs.

For the CDR3, the sequence is CASSQDYRQGAGEQYF. Read as DNA, the sequence is TGCGCCAGCAGCCAAGATTATCGACAGGGGGCTGGCGAGCAGTACTTC. The sequence is built from TRBV4-1 and TRBJ2-7, and TRBD1 aligns with 10 junction nucleotides. The CDR3 spans 16 residues, from the cysteine through the phenylalanine. Only CDR3 DNA is held: 48 bases, read in frame from base 1. From a lookup of the germline V gene, CDR1 and CDR2 are MGHRA and YSYEKL. Here V drops 0 bases and J drops 6 bases, and the junction holds 8 bases not matched to any gene.